This TCR beta chain is from a study of CD8+CD57+ T cells in acquired aplastic anemia. Study background: Sorted CD4+ and CD8+ cell DNA averaged approximately 3 ug.

The study's findings and limits: Between patients and controls, roughly 29 CD8+ CDR3 sequences were found in common. Between patients and controls, CD8+ Simpson's diversity did not vary significantly.

The table lists this clonotype with a few counts. The antigen is undetermined. The template used for profiling TCR beta VDJ and CDR3 was genomic DNA. One entry per CDR3 protein results from TCRdb running MiXCR on the reads. The sample includes roughly 63,000 distinct CDR3 sequences, roughly 50% of them seen just once. This TCR derives from a human donor in good health, serving as a control. The source material was sorted CD4+, CD8+, or CD8+CD57+ T cells (not recorded which) from PBMCs.

As DNA, the CDR3 is TGTGCCAGCGCTAGGGTCCGGTTCGGCTACGAGCAGTACTTC. Translating gives CASARVRFGYEQYF. This sequence joins TRBV2 and TRBJ2-7; D is unresolved. Trimming pared 8 bases from V and 3 bases from J, leaving 17 bases between. This CDR3 contains 14 residues. Germline V CDR1 and CDR2: SNHLY, FYNNEI.